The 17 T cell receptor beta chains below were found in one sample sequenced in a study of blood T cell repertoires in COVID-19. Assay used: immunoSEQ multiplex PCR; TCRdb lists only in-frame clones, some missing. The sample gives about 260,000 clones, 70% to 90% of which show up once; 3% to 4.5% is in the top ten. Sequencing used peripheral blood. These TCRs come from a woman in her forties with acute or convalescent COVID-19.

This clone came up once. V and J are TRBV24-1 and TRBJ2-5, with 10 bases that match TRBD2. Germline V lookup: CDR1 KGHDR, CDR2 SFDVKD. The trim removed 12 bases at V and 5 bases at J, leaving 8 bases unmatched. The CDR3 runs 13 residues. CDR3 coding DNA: TGTGCCGCCGTAGCGGGGGGAGGGGAGACCCAGTACTTC. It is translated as CAAVAGGGETQYF.

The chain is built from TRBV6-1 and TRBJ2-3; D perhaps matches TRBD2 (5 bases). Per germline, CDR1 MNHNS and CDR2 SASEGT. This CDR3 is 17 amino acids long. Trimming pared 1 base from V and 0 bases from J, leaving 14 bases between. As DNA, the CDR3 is TGTGCCAGCAGTGAAGGGCTAGCCAGGACTAGCACAGATACGCAGTATTTT. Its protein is CASSEGLARTSTDTQYF.

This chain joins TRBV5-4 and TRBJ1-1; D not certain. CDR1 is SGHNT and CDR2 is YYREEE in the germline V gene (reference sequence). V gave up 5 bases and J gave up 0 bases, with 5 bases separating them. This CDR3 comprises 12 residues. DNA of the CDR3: TGTGCCAGCAGGGGCTTGAACACTGAAGCTTTCTTT. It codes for CASRGLNTEAFF. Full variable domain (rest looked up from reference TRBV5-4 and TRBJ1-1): ETGVTQSPTHLIKTRGQQVTLRCSSQSGHNTVSWYQQALGQGPQFIFQYYREEENGRGNFPPRFSGLQFPNYSSELNVNALELDDSALYLCASRGLNTEAFFGQGTRLTVV.

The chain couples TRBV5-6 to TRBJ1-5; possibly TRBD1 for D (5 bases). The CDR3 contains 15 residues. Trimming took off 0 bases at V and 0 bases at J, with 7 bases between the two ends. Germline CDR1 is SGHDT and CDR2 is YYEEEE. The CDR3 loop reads CASSLGTYSNQPQHF. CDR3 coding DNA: TGTGCCAGCAGCTTGGGGACATATAGCAATCAGCCCCAGCATTTT.

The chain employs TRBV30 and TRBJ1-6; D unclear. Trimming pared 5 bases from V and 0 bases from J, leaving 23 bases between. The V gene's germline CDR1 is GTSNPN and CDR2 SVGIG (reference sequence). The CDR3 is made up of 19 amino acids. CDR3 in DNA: TGTGCCTGGGGCTCAGATCTGGAGGGCCAGAGCTCCTATAATTCACCCCTCCACTTT. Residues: CAWGSDLEGQSSYNSPLHF.

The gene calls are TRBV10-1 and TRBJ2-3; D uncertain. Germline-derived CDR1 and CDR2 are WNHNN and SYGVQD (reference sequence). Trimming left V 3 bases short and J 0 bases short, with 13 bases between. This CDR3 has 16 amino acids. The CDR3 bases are TGCGCCAGCAGTGAATCTCGAACAGATAGCACAGATACGCAGTATTTT. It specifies CASSESRTDSTDTQYF.

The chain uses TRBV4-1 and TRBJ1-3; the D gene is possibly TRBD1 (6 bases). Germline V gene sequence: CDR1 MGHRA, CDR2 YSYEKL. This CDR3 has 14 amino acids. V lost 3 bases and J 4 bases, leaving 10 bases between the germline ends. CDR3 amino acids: CASSQGTLGNTIYF. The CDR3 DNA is TGCGCCAGCAGCCAGGGGACACTAGGAAACACCATATATTTT.

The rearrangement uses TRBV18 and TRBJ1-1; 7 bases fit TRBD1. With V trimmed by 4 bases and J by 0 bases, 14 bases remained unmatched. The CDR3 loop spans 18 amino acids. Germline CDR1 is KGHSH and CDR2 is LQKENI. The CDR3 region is CASSQRGQARFMNTEAFF. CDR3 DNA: TGTGCCAGCTCACAGCGCGGACAGGCACGGTTCATGAACACTGAAGCTTTCTTT.

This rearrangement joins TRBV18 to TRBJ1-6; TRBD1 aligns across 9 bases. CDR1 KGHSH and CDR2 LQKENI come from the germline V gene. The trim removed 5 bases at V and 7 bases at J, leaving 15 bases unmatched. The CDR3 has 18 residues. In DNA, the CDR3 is TGTGCCAGCTCATCACGACGCCCCGAGGGGACAGGGAATTCACCCCTCCACTTT. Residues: CASSSRRPEGTGNSPLHF.

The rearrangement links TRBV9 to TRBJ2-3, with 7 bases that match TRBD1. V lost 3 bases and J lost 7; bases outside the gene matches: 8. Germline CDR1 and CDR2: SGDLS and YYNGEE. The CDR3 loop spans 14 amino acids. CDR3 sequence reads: CASSAGTVGYTQYF. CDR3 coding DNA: TGTGCCAGCAGCGCCGGGACAGTGGGATATACGCAGTATTTT.

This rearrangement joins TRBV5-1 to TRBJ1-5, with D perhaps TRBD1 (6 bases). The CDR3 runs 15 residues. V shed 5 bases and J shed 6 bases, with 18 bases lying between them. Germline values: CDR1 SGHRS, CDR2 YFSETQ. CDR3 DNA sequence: TGCGCCAGCAGGACCGGGAGGGGGAATGTTCAGCCCCAGCATTTT. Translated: CASRTGRGNVQPQHF.

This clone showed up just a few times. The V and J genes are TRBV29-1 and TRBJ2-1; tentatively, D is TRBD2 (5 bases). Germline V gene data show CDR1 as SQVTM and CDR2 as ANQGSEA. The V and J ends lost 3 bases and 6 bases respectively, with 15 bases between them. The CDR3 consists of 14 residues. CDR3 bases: TGCAGCGTTGAGTACCCGGGGTTGATCAATGAGCAGTTCTTC. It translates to CSVEYPGLINEQFF.

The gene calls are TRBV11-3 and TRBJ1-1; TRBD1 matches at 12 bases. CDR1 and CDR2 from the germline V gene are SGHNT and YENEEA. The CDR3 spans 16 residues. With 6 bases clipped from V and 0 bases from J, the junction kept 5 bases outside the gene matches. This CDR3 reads CASSTGTGGLNTEAFF. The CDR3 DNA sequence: TGTGCCAGCAGTACCGGGACAGGGGGCCTGAACACTGAAGCTTTCTTT.

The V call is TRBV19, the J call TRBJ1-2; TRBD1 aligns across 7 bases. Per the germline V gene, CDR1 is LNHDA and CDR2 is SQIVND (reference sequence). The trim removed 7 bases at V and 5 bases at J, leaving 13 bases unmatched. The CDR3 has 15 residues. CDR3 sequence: CASIPFGQASYGYTF. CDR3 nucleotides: TGTGCCAGTATCCCCTTCGGACAGGCCTCGTATGGCTACACCTTC.

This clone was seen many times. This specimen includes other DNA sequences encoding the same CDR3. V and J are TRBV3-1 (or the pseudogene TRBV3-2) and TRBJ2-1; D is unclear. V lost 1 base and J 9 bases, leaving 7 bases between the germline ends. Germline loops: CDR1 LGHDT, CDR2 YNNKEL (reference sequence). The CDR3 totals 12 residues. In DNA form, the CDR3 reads TGTGCCAGCAGCCAAGTGCGTGGTGAGCAGTTCTTC. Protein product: CASSQVRGEQFF.

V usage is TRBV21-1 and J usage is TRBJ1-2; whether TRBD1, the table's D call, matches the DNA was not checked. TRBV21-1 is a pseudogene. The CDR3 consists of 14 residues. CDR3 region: CASSKRDRDQGYTF. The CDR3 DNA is TGTGCCAGCAGCAAACGGGACAGGGACCAGGGCTACACCTTC.

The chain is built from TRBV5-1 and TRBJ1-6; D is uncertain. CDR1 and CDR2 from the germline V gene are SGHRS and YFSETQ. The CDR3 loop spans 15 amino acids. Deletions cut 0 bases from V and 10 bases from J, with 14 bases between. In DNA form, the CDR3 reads TGCGCCAGCAGCTTGGCCGGGGTGGGGAGATCACCCCTCCACTTT. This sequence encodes CASSLAGVGRSPLHF.